This note documents a single T cell receptor beta chain sequence. The antigen it binds to is not known. One base away there is no much larger clone; base qualities are not given. This record belongs to a study of blood T cell repertoires in COVID-19 (dated by TCRdb to the early 2020s). About the full investigation: Samples from collaborators originated in the United States, Italy and Spain and spanned both the acute and convalescent phases of COVID-19. The material from the prospective study consisted of cDNA or gDNA derived from T cells, B-cell-depleted T cells, or PBMCs. The dataset comprised deeply sampled blood TCRbeta repertoires from subjects exposed to, actively infected with, or recovered from COVID-19. A freely available public database, intended as a resource for researchers studying the immune response to SARS-CoV-2, is where the repertoires were released. Samples were obtained from the ongoing ImmuneRACE study (first 160 participants) and from 1,254 subjects provided by 6 global collaborators. Nearly every sample came with metadata listing a de-identified subject ID, COVID-19 status, age in years and sex. Where available, HLA class I and class II types were taken from metadata supplied by the sample provider and were not determined by assay-based typing. What the authors observed across the whole study: The amount of clinical and demographic metadata varied by source and participant and was provided uncurated.

At one collaborating source in Seattle, patients were enrolled during active infection and were followed longitudinally through the course of disease. Collaborating institutions collected whole blood in K2EDTA tubes following their own protocols. For TCRbeta analysis, collaborators shipped samples in one of three forms: frozen whole blood, isolated PBMCs, or DNA extracted from either of those sample types. The immunoSEQ Assay, a bias-controlled multiplex PCR, was used to amplify TCRbeta CDR3 regions from genomic DNA. The paper's processing steps were these. Within the assay, amplification of reference gene primers was used to estimate how many nucleated cells each sample contained. Sequence reads were collapsed and filtered to measure the absolute abundance of every unique TCRbeta CDR3 rearrangement. For each sample, productive Simpson clonality was calculated as the square root of Simpson's diversity index across productive rearrangements. The clones in this table, taken by TCRdb from immuneACCESS, are in-frame only. Not every clone is retained; where verified, under half of the shortfall comes from an unresolved V gene, and the cause of the rest is unknown. V, J and clone size are taken as reported in that table, and D and trimming were inferred from the DNA itself. The sample records about 150,000 clones, roughly three quarters of which are singletons. Of the sample, approximately 5.2% falls within the top ten clones.

The TCR was taken from a woman in her seventies with COVID-19, enrolled during active disease. Sequenced sample: peripheral blood.

The bases are TGTGCCAGCAGCCTTAAACTCTCAGGGGCCGGGGAGCTGTTTTTT. Protein translation: CASSLKLSGAGELFF. Here the chain combines TRBV5-4 and TRBJ2-2; a tentative D call is TRBD1 (6 bases match). V is shortened by 4 bases, J by 6 bases, and the region joining them spans 16 bases. From cysteine to phenylalanine, the CDR3 is 15 amino acids long. This entry keeps only the CDR3 DNA: 45 bases, framed from base 1. The CDR1 and CDR2 encoded by the germline V gene (reference sequence) are SGHNT and YYREEE.